The 27 T cell receptor beta chains presented below share a single source sample, sequenced in a study of cytomegalovirus exposure and HLA in healthy donors. The PCR made use of 60 Vbeta and 13 Jbeta primers. Only in-frame clones appear in the TCRdb table, and some are missing; sequencing was by immunoSEQ multiplex PCR. The sample has some 67,000 clones, and its top ten clones hold 1.5% to 2%. Sequenced sample: PBMCs. These receptors came from a young woman in good health and CMV-seronegative.

The V call is TRBV29-1, the J call TRBJ1-4; TRBD1 matches 7 bases. Germline CDR1 reads SQVTM; CDR2 reads ANQGSEA. The CDR3 is 14 residues long. The ends lost 8 bases at V and 7 bases at J; junction bases unmatched: 13. The CDR3 DNA reads TGCAGCATACGGCTCGGGACAGTGGTTGAAAAACTGTTTTTT. This gives the protein CSIRLGTVVEKLFF.

The V and J genes are TRBV6-5 and TRBJ1-2; D remains ambiguous. V lost 8 bases to trimming and J lost 2 bases, with 9 bases between them. Per the germline V gene, CDR1 is MNHEY and CDR2 is SVGAGI. This CDR3 is built from 12 residues. This CDR3 reads CASGNGNYGYTF. In DNA form, the CDR3 reads TGTGCCAGCGGAAACGGGAACTATGGCTACACCTTC.

Concerning this clone itself: The junction does not match germline at one end; this may be a read error. This chain connects TRBV7-9 to TRBJ2-1; D tentatively reads TRBD1 or TRBD2 (8 bases each). Germline lookup yields CDR1 SEHNR and CDR2 FQNEAQ (reference sequence). The CDR3 covers 17 residues. CDR3 sequence: CASSLAGRQGHYNEQFF. CDR3 coding DNA: TGTGCCAGCAGCCTAGCGGGTAGACAGGGGCACTACAATGAGCAGTTCTTC.

The V and J genes are TRBV19 and TRBJ2-5; D might be TRBD2 (5 bases). V lost 10 bases, J lost 2 bases, and 14 bases lay in between. From germline, CDR1 is LNHDA and CDR2 SQIVND (reference sequence). This CDR3 is built from 13 residues. In nucleotides, the CDR3 is TGTGCCACTTCGTACGGGGATCAAGAGACCCAGTACTTC. It translates to CATSYGDQETQYF.

This chain connects TRBV30 to TRBJ1-5, with D unclear. This CDR3 contains 15 residues. Trimming took off 2 bases at V and 0 bases at J, with 11 bases between the two ends. CDR1 and CDR2 from the germline V gene are GTSNPN and SVGIG (reference sequence). Here the CDR3 reads CAWSPPDYSNQPQHF. The CDR3 DNA reads as TGTGCCTGGAGTCCTCCGGACTATAGCAATCAGCCCCAGCATTTT.

The CDR3 DNA reads as TGTGCCAGCAGTGGTTCCGGGACAGGGGCCCACGAGCAGTACTTC. Translating gives CASSGSGTGAHEQYF. J is TRBJ2-7 and V is TRBV13; 10 bases line up with TRBD1. CDR1 PRHDT and CDR2 FYEKMQ come from the germline V gene (reference sequence). The CDR3 is 15 residues long. V lost 6 bases, J lost 5 bases, and 10 bases stayed unmatched.

The genes are TRBV6-1 and TRBJ1-1; D is unresolved. V was trimmed by 6 bases and J by 0 bases, leaving 8 bases between them. The CDR3 has 13 amino acids. Germline V lookup: CDR1 MNHNS, CDR2 SASEGT. This CDR3 reads CASRLTLNTEAFF. CDR3 bases: TGTGCCAGCAGGCTGACTCTGAACACTGAAGCTTTCTTT.

The rearrangement links TRBV18 to TRBJ1-1; 8 nucleotides agree with TRBD1. After removal of 6 bases from V and 11 bases from J, the junction contained 8 bases not matched to a gene. The CDR3 runs to 12 residues. Germline CDR1 reads KGHSH; CDR2 reads LQKENI. This CDR3 reads CASSPDREAAFF. The CDR3 DNA sequence: TGTGCCAGCTCTCCGGACAGGGAGGCGGCTTTCTTT.

V and J are TRBV6-1 and TRBJ1-5, with 7 bases fitting TRBD1. The junction had 3 bases not matched to a gene; V was cut back by 3 bases and J by 4 bases. Germline V gene lookup returns CDR1 MNHNS and CDR2 SASEGT. The CDR3 consists of 14 residues. CDR3 loop: CASSETGTNQPQHF. CDR3 DNA: TGTGCCAGCAGTGAGACAGGGACAAATCAGCCCCAGCATTTT.

V is TRBV29-1 and J is TRBJ2-5; 8 bases line up with TRBD1. Germline values: CDR1 SQVTM, CDR2 ANQGSEA. Trimming took 6 bases from V and 5 from J; bases not matched to a gene: 5. CDR3 length: 12 residues. CDR3 DNA sequence: TGCAGCGTCAGGGGGCCGGAGGAGACCCAGTACTTC. Its translation: CSVRGPEETQYF.

The V and J genes are TRBV4-3 and TRBJ2-5; D is perhaps TRBD2 (6 bases). Germline V gene sequence: CDR1 LGHNA, CDR2 YSLEER. V gave up 0 bases and J gave up 5 bases, with 19 bases separating them. This CDR3 region has 17 residues. CDR3 coding DNA: TGCGCCAGCAGCCAAGATTCGGGGCGGGGCCCGTGGGAGACCCAGTACTTC. Protein product: CASSQDSGRGPWETQYF.

The chain joins TRBV4-2 to TRBJ2-7, with D possibly being TRBD1 (5 bases). The V end lost 0 bases, the J end lost 5 bases, and 11 bases lay between the germline ends. CDR1 and CDR2 from the germline V gene are LGHNA and YNFKEQ. CDR3 size: 14 residues. DNA for the CDR3: TGTGCCAGCAGCCAAGATGCAGGGTTCAACGAGCAGTACTTC. Translating it yields CASSQDAGFNEQYF.

The chain employs TRBV7-9 and TRBJ2-1; 9 bases fit TRBD1. The ends lost 5 bases at V and 6 bases at J; junction bases unmatched: 8. The germline V gene has CDR1 SEHNR and CDR2 FQNEAQ (reference sequence). The CDR3 is made up of 15 amino acids. The CDR3 reads CASSPSQGATNEQFF. CDR3 DNA: TGTGCCAGCAGCCCTTCACAGGGGGCAACCAATGAGCAGTTCTTC. Based on the CDR3 plus reference TRBV7-9 and TRBJ2-1, the full variable domain is DTGVSQNPRHKITKRGQNVTFRCDPISEHNRLYWYRQTLGQGPEFLTYFQNEAQLEKSRLLSDRFSAERPKGSFSTLEIQRTEQGDSAMYLCASSPSQGATNEQFFGPGTRLTVL.

The chain recombines TRBV9 with TRBJ2-1; D gene ambiguous. CDR3 length equals 16 residues. V was trimmed by 0 bases and J by 0 bases, leaving 10 bases between them. Per germline, CDR1 SGDLS and CDR2 YYNGEE. The CDR3 protein is CASSVDPQSSYNEQFF. The CDR3 DNA reads TGTGCCAGCAGCGTAGATCCACAGAGCTCCTACAATGAGCAGTTCTTC.

The rearrangement joins TRBV18 to TRBJ2-7; the D gene is possibly TRBD1 (6 bases). The CDR3 sequence is 13 residues long. Germline CDR1 and CDR2: KGHSH and LQKENI. Trimming cost V 4 bases and J 4 bases, with 11 bases left between them. The CDR3 loop reads CASSLRGWYEQYF. The CDR3 DNA is TGTGCCAGCTCACTCAGGGGTTGGTACGAGCAGTACTTC.

The V call is TRBV25-1, the J call TRBJ2-1; 9 nucleotides align to TRBD1. The ends lost 7 bases at V and 8 bases at J; junction bases unmatched: 6. The CDR3 sequence is 13 residues long. Germline CDR1 and CDR2: MGHDK and SYGVNS. CDR3 sequence: CASTGQGTHEQFF. CDR3 nucleotide sequence: TGTGCCAGCACCGGACAGGGGACCCATGAGCAGTTCTTC. Looking up the rest from reference TRBV25-1 and TRBJ2-1 gives the full variable domain: EADIYQTPRYLVIGTGKKITLECSQTMGHDKMYWYQQDPGMELHLIHYSYGVNSTEKGDLSSESTVSRIRTEHFPLTLESARPSHTSQYLCASTGQGTHEQFFGPGTRLTVL.

This sequence joins TRBV4-2 and TRBJ2-2; no clear D. The CDR3 runs to 13 residues. The germline V and J ends were trimmed by 0 bases and 7 bases, with 6 bases remaining between them. Germline V gene data show CDR1 as LGHNA and CDR2 as YNFKEQ. The CDR3 sequence: CASSQDSGGELFF. The CDR3 nucleotides read TGTGCCAGCAGCCAAGATTCGGGCGGGGAGCTGTTTTTT.

The chain employs TRBV30 and TRBJ2-5; 9 bases line up with TRBD1. The end of the DNA aligns better with TRBJ2-7, so the J call may be wrong. Germline V gene data show CDR1 as GTSNPN and CDR2 as SVGIG (reference sequence). The CDR3 is 16 residues long. The CDR3 loop reads CAWTPQGTGLSYEQYF. The CDR3 coding sequence is TGTGCCTGGACCCCCCAGGGGACAGGGCTTTCCTACGAGCAGTACTTC.

V usage is TRBV30 and J usage is TRBJ1-1, with 7 bases lining up with TRBD1. Looked up from germline, CDR1 is GTSNPN and CDR2 is SVGIG (reference sequence). This CDR3 is built from 15 residues. Unmatched junction bases numbered 19, after V lost 8 bases and J lost 7 bases. The CDR3 is CALGIGIRGPREAFF. CDR3 DNA: TGTGCCCTCGGGATAGGGATAAGGGGGCCCCGTGAAGCTTTCTTT.

The V gene is TRBV6-1, the J gene TRBJ1-2; D call uncertain. Trimming shortened V by 6 bases and J by 0 bases, and 8 bases separated the two germline ends. This CDR3 contains 13 residues. The germline V gene encodes CDR1 MNHNS and CDR2 SASEGT. Here the CDR3 reads CASRPGANYGYTF. The CDR3 DNA is TGTGCCAGCAGGCCGGGAGCTAACTATGGCTACACCTTC.

The chain recombines TRBV29-1 with TRBJ1-1; no clear D gene. Germline V gene data show CDR1 as SQVTM and CDR2 as ANQGSEA. The CDR3 has 13 amino acids. Trimming took off 7 bases at V and 0 bases at J, with 12 bases between the two ends. The CDR3 DNA reads as TGCAGCGCTGGTTACGGTATGAACACTGAAGCTTTCTTT. It encodes CSAGYGMNTEAFF.

This chain joins TRBV25-1 and TRBJ1-4; D unclear. From germline, CDR1 is MGHDK and CDR2 SYGVNS. This CDR3 is 14 amino acids long. Between the trimmed V and J ends, which lost 4 bases and 7 bases, there was a span of 13 bases. The CDR3 sequence is CASSAGRDVEKLFF. DNA for the CDR3: TGTGCCAGCAGTGCGGGGAGGGATGTTGAAAAACTGTTTTTT.

J is TRBJ1-6 and V is TRBV14, with unresolved D. The CDR3 spans 14 residues. Germline V gene data show CDR1 as SGHDN and CDR2 as FVKESK. V was shortened by 1 base and J by 5 bases, with 6 bases between the two germline ends. CDR3 residues: CASSQAGDNSPLHF. The DNA for the CDR3 is TGTGCCAGCAGCCAAGCCGGGGATAATTCACCCCTCCACTTT.

J is TRBJ1-4 and V is TRBV30, with TRBD1 matching 12 bases. Germline CDR1 is GTSNPN and CDR2 is SVGIG (reference sequence). The CDR3 is 18 amino acids. Trimming removed 3 bases from V and 7 bases from J; junction bases left unmatched: 15. CDR3 sequence (DNA): TGTGCCTGGAGGCCCAGCCGGGACAGGGGGCGATTACTTGAAAAACTGTTTTTT. Translation gives CAWRPSRDRGRLLEKLFF.

The chain is built from TRBV6-5 and TRBJ2-7, with D perhaps TRBD2 (5 bases). Looked up from germline, CDR1 is MNHEY and CDR2 is SVGAGI. V shed 6 bases and J shed 1 base, with 10 bases lying between them. There are 13 residues in the CDR3. CDR3 in amino acids: CASRRGKSYEQYF. The DNA for the CDR3 is TGTGCCAGCAGGCGAGGGAAGTCCTACGAGCAGTACTTC.

V and J are TRBV28 and TRBJ1-1; D not resolved. V gave up 3 bases and J gave up 4 bases, with 12 bases separating them. The CDR3 contains 14 residues. Germline CDR1 is MDHEN and CDR2 is SYDVKM. The CDR3 spells CASSFRGLGTEAFF. CDR3 bases: TGTGCCAGCAGTTTCCGGGGTTTGGGCACTGAAGCTTTCTTT.

V and J are TRBV19 and TRBJ1-1; perhaps TRBD1 as D (6 bases). Per the germline V gene, CDR1 is LNHDA and CDR2 is SQIVND (reference sequence). V was pared by 2 bases and J by 1 base, with 8 bases between. This CDR3 spans 14 amino acids. The chain's CDR3 is CASSIMGQNTEAFF. CDR3 in DNA: TGTGCCAGTAGTATAATGGGACAGAACACTGAAGCTTTCTTT.